This record concerns one T cell receptor beta chain sequence. This sample was taken from a study of T cells in Graves' hyperthyroidism and ophthalmopathy. Sample collection date corresponds to first hyperthyroidism diagnosis, prior to any ophthalmopathy symptoms. TCR beta CDR3 regions were amplified from RNA transcripts. The HTBI primer set was used in a first-round RT-PCR of the TCR CDR3. TCRdb recomputed calls from the multiplex PCR reads with MiXCR, one row per CDR3 protein. Among about 290,000 distinct CDR3 sequences listed, 10% to 15% were seen once. Germline V CDR1 and CDR2: SQVTM, ANQGSEA. The CDR3 covers 15 residues. The ends were cut back, 7 bases at V and 4 bases at J, with 20 bases in the middle.

This clonotype originated in a young woman with Graves' hyperthyroidism that later progressed to Graves' ophthalmopathy. The genes are TRBV29-1 and TRBJ2-1; possibly TRBD1 for D (6 bases). The specimen was blood. The CDR3 sequence: CSERLWDTAYNEQFF. The CDR3 bases are TGCAGCGAACGACTCTGGGACACCGCATACAATGAGCAGTTCTTC.